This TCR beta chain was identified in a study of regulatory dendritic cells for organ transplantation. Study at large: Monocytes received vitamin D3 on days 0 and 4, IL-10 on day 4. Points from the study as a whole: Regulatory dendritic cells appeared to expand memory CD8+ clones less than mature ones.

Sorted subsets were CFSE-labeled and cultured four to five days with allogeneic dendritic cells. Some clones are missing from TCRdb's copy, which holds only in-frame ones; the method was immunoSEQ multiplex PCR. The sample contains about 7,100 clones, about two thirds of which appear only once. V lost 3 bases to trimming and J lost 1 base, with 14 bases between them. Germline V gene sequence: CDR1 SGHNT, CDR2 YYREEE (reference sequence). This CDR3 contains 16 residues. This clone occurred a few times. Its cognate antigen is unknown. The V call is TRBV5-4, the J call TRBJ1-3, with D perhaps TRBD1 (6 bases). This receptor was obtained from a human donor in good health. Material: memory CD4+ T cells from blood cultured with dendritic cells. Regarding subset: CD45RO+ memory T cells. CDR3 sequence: CASSSGGGASGNTIYF. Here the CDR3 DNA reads TGTGCCAGCAGCTCTGGGGGGGGCGCATCTGGAAACACCATATATTTT.